This TCR beta chain was sequenced for a study of shared clonotypes between healthy human individuals (dated by TCRdb to the early 2020s). For the wider study: The cohort included three men and a couple of women between 18 and 49 years of age. For each donor, CD4 naive and CD4 memory were each given three plates, CD8 naive was given two plates, and CD8 memory was given one plate. The study deeply sequenced blood TCR repertoires of about five healthy adults to estimate repertoire size and the extent of clonotype sharing between individuals. Different laboratories and diverse techniques were used to prepare libraries and sequence TCR repertoires, to increase sequencing depth and limit assay-specific biases. Each donor's leukapheresis produced roughly between roughly 0.85 and 10 billion PBMCs.

Notes on this clone: What antigen it recognizes has not been identified. Base-call qualities are not available, and no considerably larger clone is one nucleotide away. Other DNA sequences within the sample encode an identical CDR3.

Points the paper makes about the study in general: Sampling was limited to blood, and TCR repertoires in tissue likely differ from TCR repertoires in blood. Because the study included only a small number of donors, the genetic and exposure-history diversity represented was limited. Pairwise subsampling led to the expectation that sequencing depth would affect the degree of clonotype sharing among donors. Even with the large sequencing depth, rarefaction of the sorted-subset datasets indicated that sequencing was incomplete. Estimated clonotype richness was generally larger for naive than for memory subsets. Approximately 5% of naive CD4, 3.5% of naive CD8, around 2.3% of memory CD4, and about 0.4% of memory CD8 clonotypes were shared across a few donors. Higher generation probabilities were observed for clonotypes shared by all four sorted-subset donors than for non-shared clonotypes.

CD8 naive samples were CD45RO-negative cells positively selected for CCR7, giving a CD45RA+CCR7+ population that excluded TemRA cells. Healthy HIV-negative adults with no recently reported acute infections or vaccinations were included as donors. Every donor was a Caucasian adult living in Nashville, Tennessee, USA. After blood collection by leukapheresis, PBMCs were isolated using Ficoll-Histopaque density gradient centrifugation and then cryopreserved in the vapor phase of liquid nitrogen. Analytical flow cytometry was used to check the purity and quantity of every magnetically sorted T cell population. From each sorted fraction, genomic DNA was isolated and quantified by UV absorbance on a Nanodrop 2000c. V is reduced by 5 bases and J by 2 bases, leaving a spacing of 10 bases between them. The CDR3 numbers 13 residues from cysteine through phenylalanine. Just CDR3 DNA is preserved here, 39 bases in frame from base 1. CDR1 and CDR2, looked up from the germline V gene (reference sequence), are MNHEY and SMNVEV.

Using the deep immunoSEQ assay, TCR CDR3 regions were amplified from genomic DNA by multiplex PCR. For each cell subset, the extracted genomic DNA was distributed evenly across all wells of several immunoSEQ 96-well plates, and each plate served as one replicate. Each replicate PCR for sorted subsets received roughly 0.2 ug genomic DNA, equal to roughly 33,000 T cell genomes. The purified libraries were quantified using a Qubit 3.0 fluorometer, sized with a Bioanalyzer 2100, and then quantified again using the KAPA Library Quantification kit. A separate single-read 150-cycle Illumina NextSeq 550 flow cell was used to sequence each immunoSEQ 96-well plate. The paper's processing steps were these. The immunoSEQ output contained only junctional sequences without quality scores, so filtering could not match that applied to full-length reads. To assign V/J genes and CDR3, sequences were annotated using PyIR, a Python wrapper for IgBLAST v1.9, with IMGT germline references. Any read was removed if the V/J assignment was weak (E-value above 1e-6), the CDR3 was missing, or the read contained stop codons, out-of-frame junctions, or ambiguous translated residues. V3J clonotypes were defined by identical inferred V gene, J gene, and CDR3 amino acid sequence. To compute the percentage overlap between repertoires, the number of shared unique clonotypes was divided by the size of the smaller repertoire. RTK rarefaction, the Chao1 estimator, and Recon v2.1 estimates of unobserved clonotypes were used to assess repertoire richness. OLGA was used to compute generation probabilities for all TCRbeta clonotypes that the gDNA method yielded from a few donors. TCRdb obtained this table from immuneACCESS and retained in-frame rearrangements with V and J assigned. These tables miss some clones; where compared with another copy, unresolved V genes account for less than half of the shortfall, and the remainder is unexplained. The DNA gave D and trimming, while V, J and clone size come from that table. For this sample there are approximately 1.9 million clones; 90% to 95% appear just once. About 1.6% of the sample goes to the ten largest clones.

The receptor chain draws on TRBV27 and TRBJ2-7; TRBD1 could be the D gene, as 5 bases match. This TCR was recovered from a man aged 18 to 29 in good health. Some clones in this sample may be carry-over from other donors' samples. Sequenced input: naive CD8+ T cells from PBMCs. Reading the label with the study, this specimen's cell subset or site is: CD45RA+CCR7+. The DNA sequence is given as TGTGCCAGCAGTCCTAGGGGTACCTACGAGCAGTACTTC. Translated, it reads CASSPRGTYEQYF.